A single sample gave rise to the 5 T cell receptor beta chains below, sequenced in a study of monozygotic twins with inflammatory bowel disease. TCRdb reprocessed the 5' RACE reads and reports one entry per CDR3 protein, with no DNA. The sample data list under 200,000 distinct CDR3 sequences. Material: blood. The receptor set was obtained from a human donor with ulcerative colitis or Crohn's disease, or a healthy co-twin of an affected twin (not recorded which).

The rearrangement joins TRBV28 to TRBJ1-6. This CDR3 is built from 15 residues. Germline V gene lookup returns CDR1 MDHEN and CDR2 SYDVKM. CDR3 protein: CASSFQSSYNSPLHF.

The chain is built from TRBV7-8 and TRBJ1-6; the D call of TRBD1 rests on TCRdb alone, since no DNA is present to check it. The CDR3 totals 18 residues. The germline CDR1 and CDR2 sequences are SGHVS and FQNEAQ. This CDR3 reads CASSFRRHGGTVDSPLHF.

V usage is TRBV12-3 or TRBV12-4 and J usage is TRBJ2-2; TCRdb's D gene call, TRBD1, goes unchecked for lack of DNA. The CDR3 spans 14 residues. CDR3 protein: CASAEWGAGGELFF.

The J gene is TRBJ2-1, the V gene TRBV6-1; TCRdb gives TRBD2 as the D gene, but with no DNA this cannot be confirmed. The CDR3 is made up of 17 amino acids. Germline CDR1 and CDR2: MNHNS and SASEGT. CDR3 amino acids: CASSRYVLAAIYNEQFF.

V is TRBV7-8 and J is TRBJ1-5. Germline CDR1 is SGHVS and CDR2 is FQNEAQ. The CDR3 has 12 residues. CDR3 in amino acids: CASSRNGQPQHF.